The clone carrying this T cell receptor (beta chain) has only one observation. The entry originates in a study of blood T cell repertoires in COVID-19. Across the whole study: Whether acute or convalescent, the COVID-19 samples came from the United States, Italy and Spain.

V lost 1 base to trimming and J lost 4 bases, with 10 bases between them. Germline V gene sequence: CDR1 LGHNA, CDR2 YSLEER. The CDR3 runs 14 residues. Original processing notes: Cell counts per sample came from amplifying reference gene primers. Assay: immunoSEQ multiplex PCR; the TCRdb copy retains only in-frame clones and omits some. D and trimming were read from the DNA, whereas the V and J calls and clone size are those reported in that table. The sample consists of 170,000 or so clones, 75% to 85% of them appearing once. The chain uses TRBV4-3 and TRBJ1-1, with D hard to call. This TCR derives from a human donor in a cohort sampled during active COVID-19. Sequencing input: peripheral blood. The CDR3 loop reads CASSQGRRSTEAFF. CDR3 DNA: TGCGCCAGCAGCCAAGGACGGAGGAGCACTGAAGCTTTCTTT.